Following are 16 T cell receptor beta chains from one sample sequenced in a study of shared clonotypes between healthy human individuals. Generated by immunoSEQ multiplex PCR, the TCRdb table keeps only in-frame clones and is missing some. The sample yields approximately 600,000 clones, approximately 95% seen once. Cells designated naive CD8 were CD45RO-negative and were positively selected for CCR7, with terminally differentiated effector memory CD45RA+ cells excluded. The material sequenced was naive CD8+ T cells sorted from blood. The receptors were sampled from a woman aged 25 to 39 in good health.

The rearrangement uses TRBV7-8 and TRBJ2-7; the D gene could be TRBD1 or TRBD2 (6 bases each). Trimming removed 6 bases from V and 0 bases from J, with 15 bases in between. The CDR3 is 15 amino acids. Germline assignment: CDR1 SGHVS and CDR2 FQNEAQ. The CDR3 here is CASSYRGESSYEQYF. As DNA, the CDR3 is TGTGCCAGCAGTTATAGGGGGGAATCCTCCTACGAGCAGTACTTC.

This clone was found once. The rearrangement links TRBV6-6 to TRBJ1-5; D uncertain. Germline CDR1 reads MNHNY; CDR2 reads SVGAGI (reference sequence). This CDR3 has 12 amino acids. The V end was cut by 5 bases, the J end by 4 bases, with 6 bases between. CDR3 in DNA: TGTGCCAGCAGTAACGATAATCAGCCCCAGCATTTT. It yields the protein CASSNDNQPQHF.

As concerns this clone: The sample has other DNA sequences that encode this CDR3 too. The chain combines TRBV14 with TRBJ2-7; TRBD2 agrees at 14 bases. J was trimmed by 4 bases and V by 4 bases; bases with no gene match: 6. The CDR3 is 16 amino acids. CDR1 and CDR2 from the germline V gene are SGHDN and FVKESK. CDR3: CASSPRGLAGGYEQYF. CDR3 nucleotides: TGTGCCAGCAGCCCACGAGGACTAGCGGGAGGATACGAGCAGTACTTC.

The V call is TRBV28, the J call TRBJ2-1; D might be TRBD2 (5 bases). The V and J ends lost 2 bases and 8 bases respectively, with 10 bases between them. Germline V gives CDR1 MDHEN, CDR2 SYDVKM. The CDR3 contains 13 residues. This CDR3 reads CASSLLGSDEQFF. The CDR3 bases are TGTGCCAGCAGTTTACTAGGGAGCGATGAGCAGTTCTTC.

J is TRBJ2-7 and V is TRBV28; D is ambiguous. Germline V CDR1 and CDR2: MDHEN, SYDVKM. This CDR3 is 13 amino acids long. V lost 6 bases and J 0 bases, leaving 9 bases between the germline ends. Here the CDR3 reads CASRPGTSYEQYF. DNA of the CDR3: TGTGCCAGCAGACCAGGAACCTCCTACGAGCAGTACTTC.

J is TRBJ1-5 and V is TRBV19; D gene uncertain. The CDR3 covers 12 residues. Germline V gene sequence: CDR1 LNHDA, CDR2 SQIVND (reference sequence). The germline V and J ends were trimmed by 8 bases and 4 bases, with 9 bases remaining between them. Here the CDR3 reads CASGWRNQPQHF. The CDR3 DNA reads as TGTGCCAGTGGGTGGCGAAATCAGCCCCAGCATTTT.

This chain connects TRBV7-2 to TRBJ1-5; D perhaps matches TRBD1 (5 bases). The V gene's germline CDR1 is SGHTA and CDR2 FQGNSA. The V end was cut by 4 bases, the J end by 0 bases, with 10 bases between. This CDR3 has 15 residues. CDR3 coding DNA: TGTGCCAGCAGCTATCAGGGAAATAGCAATCAGCCCCAGCATTTT. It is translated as CASSYQGNSNQPQHF.

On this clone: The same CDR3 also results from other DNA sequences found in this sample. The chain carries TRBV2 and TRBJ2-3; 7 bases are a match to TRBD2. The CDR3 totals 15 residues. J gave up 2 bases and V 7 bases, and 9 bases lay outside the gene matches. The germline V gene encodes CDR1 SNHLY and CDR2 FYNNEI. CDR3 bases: TGTGCCAGCATCCCGGGCCTAGCGGACACAGATACGCAGTATTTT. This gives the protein CASIPGLADTDTQYF.

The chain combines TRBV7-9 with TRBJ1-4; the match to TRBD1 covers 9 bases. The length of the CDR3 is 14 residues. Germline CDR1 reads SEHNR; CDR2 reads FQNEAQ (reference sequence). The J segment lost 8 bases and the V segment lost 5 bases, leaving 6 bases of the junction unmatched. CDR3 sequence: CASSQRTGEEKLFF. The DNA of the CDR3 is TGTGCCAGCAGCCAACGGACAGGGGAAGAAAAACTGTTTTTT. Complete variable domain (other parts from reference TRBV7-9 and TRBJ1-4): DTGVSQNPRHKITKRGQNVTFRCDPISEHNRLYWYRQTLGQGPEFLTYFQNEAQLEKSRLLSDRFSAERPKGSFSTLEIQRTEQGDSAMYLCASSQRTGEEKLFFGSGTQLSVL.

In DNA form, the CDR3 reads TGTGCCAGCAGCTTAGGGTCCAACTACGAGCAGTACTTC. It encodes CASSLGSNYEQYF. V usage is TRBV7-9 and J usage is TRBJ2-7; no clear D. Germline lookup yields CDR1 SEHNR and CDR2 FQNEAQ (reference sequence). This CDR3 contains 13 residues. The V and J ends lost 1 base and 3 bases respectively, with 7 bases between them.

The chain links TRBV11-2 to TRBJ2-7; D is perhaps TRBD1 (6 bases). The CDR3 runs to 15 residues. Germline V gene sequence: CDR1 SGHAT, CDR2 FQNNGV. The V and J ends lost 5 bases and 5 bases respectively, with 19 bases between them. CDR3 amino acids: CASSLSVSGENEQYF. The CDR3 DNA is TGTGCCAGCAGCCTTAGTGTGTCAGGGGAAAACGAGCAGTACTTC.

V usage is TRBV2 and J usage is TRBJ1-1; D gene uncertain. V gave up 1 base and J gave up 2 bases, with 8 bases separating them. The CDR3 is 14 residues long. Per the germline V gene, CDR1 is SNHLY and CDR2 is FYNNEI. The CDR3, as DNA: TGTGCCAGCAGTGAAGGTCTGGGCAACACTGAAGCTTTCTTT. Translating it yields CASSEGLGNTEAFF.

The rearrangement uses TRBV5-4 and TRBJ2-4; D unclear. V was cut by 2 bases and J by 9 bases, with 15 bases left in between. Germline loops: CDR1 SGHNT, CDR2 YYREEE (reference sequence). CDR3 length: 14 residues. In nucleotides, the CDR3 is TGTGCCAGCAGCTTATCTTCAGCAGTCGGCATTCAGTACTTC. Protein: CASSLSSAVGIQYF.

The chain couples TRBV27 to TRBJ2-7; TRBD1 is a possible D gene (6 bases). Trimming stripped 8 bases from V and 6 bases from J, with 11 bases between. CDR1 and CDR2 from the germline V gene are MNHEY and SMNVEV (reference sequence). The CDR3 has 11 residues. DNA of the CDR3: TGTGCCAGCGCTACAGGGCTCGAGCAGTACTTC. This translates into CASATGLEQYF.

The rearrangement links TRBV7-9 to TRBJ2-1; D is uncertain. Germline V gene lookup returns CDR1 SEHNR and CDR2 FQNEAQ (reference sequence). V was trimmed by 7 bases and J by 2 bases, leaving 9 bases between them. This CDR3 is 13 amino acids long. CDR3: CASTSMTYNEQFF. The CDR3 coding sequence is TGTGCCAGCACCAGTATGACCTACAATGAGCAGTTCTTC.

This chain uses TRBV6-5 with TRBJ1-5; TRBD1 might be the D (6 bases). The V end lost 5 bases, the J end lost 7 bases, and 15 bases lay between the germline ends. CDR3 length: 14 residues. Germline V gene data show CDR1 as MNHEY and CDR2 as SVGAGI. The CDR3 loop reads CASSTQGWGQPQHF. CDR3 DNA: TGTGCCAGCAGTACCCAGGGGTGGGGGCAGCCCCAGCATTTT.